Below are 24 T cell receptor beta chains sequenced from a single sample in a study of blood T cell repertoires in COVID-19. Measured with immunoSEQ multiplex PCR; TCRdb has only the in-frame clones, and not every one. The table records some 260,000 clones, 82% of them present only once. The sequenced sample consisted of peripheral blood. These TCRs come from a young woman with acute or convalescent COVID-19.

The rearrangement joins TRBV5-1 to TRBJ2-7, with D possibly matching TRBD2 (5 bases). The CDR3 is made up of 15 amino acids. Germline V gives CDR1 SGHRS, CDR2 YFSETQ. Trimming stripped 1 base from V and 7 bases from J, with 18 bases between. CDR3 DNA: TGCGCCAGCAGCTTGCGGGATCTAAGAATGGGGGAGCAGTACTTC. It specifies CASSLRDLRMGEQYF. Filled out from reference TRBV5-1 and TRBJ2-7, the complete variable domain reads KAGVTQTPRYLIKTRGQQVTLSCSPISGHRSVSWYQQTPGQGLQFLFEYFSETQRNKGNFPGRFSGRQFSNSRSEMNVSTLELGDSALYLCASSLRDLRMGEQYFGPGTRLTVT.

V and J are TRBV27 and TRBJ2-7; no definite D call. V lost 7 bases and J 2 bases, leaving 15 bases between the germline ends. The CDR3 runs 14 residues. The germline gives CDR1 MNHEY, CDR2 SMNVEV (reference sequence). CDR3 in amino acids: CASTEQAYPYEQYF. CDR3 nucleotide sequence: TGTGCCAGCACAGAGCAGGCCTACCCCTACGAGCAGTACTTC.

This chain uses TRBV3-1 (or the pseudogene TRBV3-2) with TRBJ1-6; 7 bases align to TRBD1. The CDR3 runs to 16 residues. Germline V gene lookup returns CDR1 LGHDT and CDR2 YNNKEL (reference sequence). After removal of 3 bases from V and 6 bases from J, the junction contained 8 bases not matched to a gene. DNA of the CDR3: TGTGCCAGCAGCCAGTTTCCGGGACAGCCTAATTCACCCCTCCACTTT. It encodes CASSQFPGQPNSPLHF.

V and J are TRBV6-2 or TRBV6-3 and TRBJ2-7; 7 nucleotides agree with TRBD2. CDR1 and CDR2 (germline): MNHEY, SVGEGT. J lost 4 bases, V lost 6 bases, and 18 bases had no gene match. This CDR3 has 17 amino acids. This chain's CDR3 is CASSLKPGLRGPYEQYF. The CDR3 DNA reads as TGTGCCAGCAGCTTAAAGCCGGGACTAAGAGGTCCTTACGAGCAGTACTTC.

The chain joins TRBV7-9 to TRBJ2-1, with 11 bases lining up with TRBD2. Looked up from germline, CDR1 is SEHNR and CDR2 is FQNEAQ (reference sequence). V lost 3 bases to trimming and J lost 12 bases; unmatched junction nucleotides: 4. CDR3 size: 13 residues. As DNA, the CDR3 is TGTGCCAGCAGCTTGGGACTAGCGGACGCGCAGTTCTTC. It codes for CASSLGLADAQFF.

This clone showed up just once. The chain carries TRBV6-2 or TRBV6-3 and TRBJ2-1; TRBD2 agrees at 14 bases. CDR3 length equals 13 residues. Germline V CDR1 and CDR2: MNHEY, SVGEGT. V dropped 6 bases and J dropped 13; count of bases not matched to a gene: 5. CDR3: CASSSGTSGSQFF. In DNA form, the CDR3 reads TGTGCCAGCAGCTCCGGGACTAGCGGGAGCCAGTTCTTC.

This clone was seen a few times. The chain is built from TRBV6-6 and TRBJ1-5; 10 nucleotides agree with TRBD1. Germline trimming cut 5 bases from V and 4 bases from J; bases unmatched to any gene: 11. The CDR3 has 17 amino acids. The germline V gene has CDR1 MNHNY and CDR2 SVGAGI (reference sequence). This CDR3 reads CASSRIWGQGPNQPQHF. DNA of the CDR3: TGTGCCAGCAGTCGAATCTGGGGACAGGGGCCAAATCAGCCCCAGCATTTT.

The CDR3 DNA reads TGTGCCAGTAGTATCTCGGGTATGAACACTGAAGCTTTCTTT. It is translated as CASSISGMNTEAFF. The gene calls are TRBV19 and TRBJ1-1; D is ambiguous. The V end lost 3 bases, the J end lost 0 bases, and 8 bases lay between the germline ends. Germline V gene lookup returns CDR1 LNHDA and CDR2 SQIVND (reference sequence). This CDR3 region has 14 residues.

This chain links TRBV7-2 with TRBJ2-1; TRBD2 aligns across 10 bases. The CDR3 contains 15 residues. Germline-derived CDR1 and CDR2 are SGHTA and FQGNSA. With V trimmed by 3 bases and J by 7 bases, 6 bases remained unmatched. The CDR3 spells CASSFLAGALNEQFF. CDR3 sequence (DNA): TGTGCCAGCAGCTTCCTAGCGGGAGCCCTAAATGAGCAGTTCTTC.

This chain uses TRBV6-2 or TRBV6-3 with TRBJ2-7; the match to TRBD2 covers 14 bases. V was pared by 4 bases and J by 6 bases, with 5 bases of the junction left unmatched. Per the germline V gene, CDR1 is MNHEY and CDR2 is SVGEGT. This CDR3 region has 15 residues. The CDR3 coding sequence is TGTGCCAGCAGTTCCAGAGGACTAGCGGGAGGCGAGCAGTACTTC. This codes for CASSSRGLAGGEQYF.

The CDR3 coding sequence is TGCAGCGTTGCTACAGGGATGAATTCACCCCTCCACTTT. Protein product: CSVATGMNSPLHF. The chain uses TRBV29-1 and TRBJ1-6; tentatively, D is TRBD1 (6 bases). Per germline, CDR1 SQVTM and CDR2 ANQGSEA. V was pared by 4 bases and J by 7 bases, with 11 bases between. The CDR3 is made up of 13 amino acids.

Here the CDR3 reads CASSGDRGNQPQHF. The CDR3 bases are TGTGCCAGCAGCGGCGACAGGGGGAATCAGCCCCAGCATTTT. This chain uses TRBV7-9 with TRBJ1-5; TRBD1 aligns across 9 bases. The CDR3 covers 14 residues. V dropped 5 bases and J dropped 4; count of bases not matched to a gene: 3. Germline-derived CDR1 and CDR2 are SEHNR and FQNEAQ (reference sequence).

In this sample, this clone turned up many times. This CDR3 is CASSQELRGEQFF. The CDR3 nucleotides are TGTGCCAGCAGCCAGGAACTTCGAGGTGAGCAGTTCTTC. The genes are TRBV14 and TRBJ2-1, with D unclear. The CDR3 runs 13 residues. Germline V CDR1 and CDR2: SGHDN, FVKESK. V lost 3 bases to trimming and J lost 9 bases, with 12 bases between them.

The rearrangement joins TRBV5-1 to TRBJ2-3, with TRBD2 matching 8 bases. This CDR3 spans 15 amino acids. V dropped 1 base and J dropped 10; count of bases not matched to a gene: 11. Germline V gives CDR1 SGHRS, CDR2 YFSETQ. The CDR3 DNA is TGCGCCAGCAGCTTGTCTACGGGAGGGCCCCCATCGCAGTATTTT. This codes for CASSLSTGGPPSQYF. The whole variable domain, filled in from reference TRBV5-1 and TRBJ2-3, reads KAGVTQTPRYLIKTRGQQVTLSCSPISGHRSVSWYQQTPGQGLQFLFEYFSETQRNKGNFPGRFSGRQFSNSRSEMNVSTLELGDSALYLCASSLSTGGPPSQYFGPGTRLTVL.

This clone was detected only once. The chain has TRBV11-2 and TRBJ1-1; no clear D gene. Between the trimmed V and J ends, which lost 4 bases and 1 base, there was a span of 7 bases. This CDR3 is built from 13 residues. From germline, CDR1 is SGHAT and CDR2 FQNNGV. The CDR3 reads CASSSNTNTEAFF. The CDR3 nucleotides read TGTGCCAGCAGCTCGAACACGAACACTGAAGCTTTCTTT.

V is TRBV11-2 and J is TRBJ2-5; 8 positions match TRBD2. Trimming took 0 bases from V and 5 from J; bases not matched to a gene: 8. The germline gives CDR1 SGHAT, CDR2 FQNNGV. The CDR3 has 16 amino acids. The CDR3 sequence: CASSLEEREREETQYF. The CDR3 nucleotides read TGTGCCAGCAGCTTAGAAGAGCGGGAGAGGGAGGAGACCCAGTACTTC.

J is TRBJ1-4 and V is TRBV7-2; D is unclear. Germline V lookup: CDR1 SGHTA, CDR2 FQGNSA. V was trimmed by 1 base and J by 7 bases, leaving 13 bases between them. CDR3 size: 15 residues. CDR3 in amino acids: CASSLDPGMGEKLFF. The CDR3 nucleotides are TGTGCCAGCAGCTTAGACCCGGGGATGGGTGAAAAACTGTTTTTT.

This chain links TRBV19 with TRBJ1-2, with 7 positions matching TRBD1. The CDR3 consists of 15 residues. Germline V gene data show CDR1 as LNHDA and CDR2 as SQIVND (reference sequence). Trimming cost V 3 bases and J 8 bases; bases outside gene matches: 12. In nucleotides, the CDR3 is TGTGCCAGTAGTATGACTCAGACAGGGAGGAGAGGCTACACCTTC. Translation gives CASSMTQTGRRGYTF.

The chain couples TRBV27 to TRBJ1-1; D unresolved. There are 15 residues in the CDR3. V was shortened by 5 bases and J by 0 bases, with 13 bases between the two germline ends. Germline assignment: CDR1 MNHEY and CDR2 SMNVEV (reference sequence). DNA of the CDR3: TGTGCCAGCAGTCAAGGGAGAAACATGAACACTGAAGCTTTCTTT. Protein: CASSQGRNMNTEAFF.

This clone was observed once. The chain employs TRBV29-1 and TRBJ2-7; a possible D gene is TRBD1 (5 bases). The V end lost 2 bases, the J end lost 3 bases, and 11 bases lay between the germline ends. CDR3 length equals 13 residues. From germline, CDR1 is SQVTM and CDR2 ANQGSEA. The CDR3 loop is CSVETRDSYEQYF. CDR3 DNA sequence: TGCAGCGTTGAAACCAGAGACAGCTACGAGCAGTACTTC.

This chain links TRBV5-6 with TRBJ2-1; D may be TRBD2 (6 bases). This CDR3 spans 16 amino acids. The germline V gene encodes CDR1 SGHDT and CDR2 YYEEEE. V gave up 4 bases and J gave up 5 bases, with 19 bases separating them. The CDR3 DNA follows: TGTGCCAGCAGCCTTCTGCGGGATCCACCTCACAATGAGCAGTTCTTC. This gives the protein CASSLLRDPPHNEQFF.

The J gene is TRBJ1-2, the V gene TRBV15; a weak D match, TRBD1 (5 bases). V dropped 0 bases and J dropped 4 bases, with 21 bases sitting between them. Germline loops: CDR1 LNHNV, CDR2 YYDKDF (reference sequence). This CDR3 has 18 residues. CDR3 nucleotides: TGTGCCACCAGCAGAGATGCCCCCGGGGGGGGAGGTGGCTATGGCTACACCTTC. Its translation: CATSRDAPGGGGGYGYTF.

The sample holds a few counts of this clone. CDR3 sequence: CASRLTGSDTQYF. The CDR3 region has the DNA TGTGCCAGCAGACTGACAGGGTCAGATACGCAGTATTTT. The V and J genes are TRBV5-8 and TRBJ2-3; 7 bases match TRBD1. The CDR3 length is 13 residues. CDR1 SGHTS and CDR2 YDEGEE come from the germline V gene. Germline trimming cut 5 bases from V and 4 bases from J; bases unmatched to any gene: 4.

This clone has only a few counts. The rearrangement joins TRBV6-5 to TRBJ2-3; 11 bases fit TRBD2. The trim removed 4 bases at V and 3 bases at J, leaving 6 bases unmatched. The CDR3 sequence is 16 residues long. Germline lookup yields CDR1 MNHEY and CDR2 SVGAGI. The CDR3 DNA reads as TGTGCCAGCAGTTTAGCGGGAGGGCCCGGAACAGATACGCAGTATTTT. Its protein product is CASSLAGGPGTDTQYF.